Below, 13 T cell receptor beta chains from the same sample are listed, as sequenced in a study of T cell responses to AZD1222 COVID-19 vaccine. Clones were sequenced by immunoSEQ multiplex PCR, and TCRdb holds only the in-frame ones, with some missing. The sample yields about 120,000 clones, around nine tenths seen once. The specimen comprised peripheral blood, sampled on day 0 of AZD1222 vaccination. These receptors were collected from an adult in good health.

V is TRBV6-5 and J is TRBJ1-6; no clear D. Trimming removed 2 bases at V and 0 bases at J, with 5 bases between. The V gene's germline CDR1 is MNHEY and CDR2 SVGAGI. This CDR3 is 15 amino acids long. The CDR3 DNA follows: TGTGCCAGCAGTTACGGTGGCTCCTATAATTCACCCCTCCACTTT. This translates into CASSYGGSYNSPLHF.

On this clone: An end of the junction does not agree with germline; a read error may underlie this. V is TRBV2 and J is TRBJ2-7, with D hard to call. Per the germline V gene, CDR1 is SNHLY and CDR2 is FYNNEI. The CDR3 runs to 12 residues. Written as DNA, the CDR3 is TGTGCCACCAGTGGACGGTTTTACGAGCAGTACTTC. Protein: CATSGRFYEQYF.

This clone came up once. The chain combines TRBV7-6 with TRBJ2-3, with 9 bases lining up with TRBD2. CDR3 length: 15 residues. The germline CDR1 and CDR2 sequences are SGHVS and FNYEAQ. V was pared by 1 base and J by 6 bases, with 5 bases of the junction left unmatched. The CDR3 sequence: CASSLVAGTSDTQYF. The DNA of the CDR3 is TGTGCCAGCAGCTTAGTTGCCGGGACTAGCGATACGCAGTATTTT.

This chain links TRBV4-3 with TRBJ1-1; TRBD1 matches 8 bases. The V segment lost 1 base and the J segment 1 base; nucleotides outside the gene matches: 2. This CDR3 contains 15 residues. CDR1 and CDR2 (germline): LGHNA, YSLEER. DNA for the CDR3: TGCGCCAGCAGCCAAGGGACAGGGACGAACACTGAAGCTTTCTTT. It encodes CASSQGTGTNTEAFF.

This rearrangement joins TRBV27 to TRBJ2-1; TRBD2 matches at 12 bases. V dropped 3 bases and J dropped 5; count of bases not matched to a gene: 5. CDR3 length equals 16 residues. The germline V gene has CDR1 MNHEY and CDR2 SMNVEV (reference sequence). The CDR3 protein is CASSFTGLAGDNEQFF. CDR3 bases: TGTGCCAGCAGTTTCACGGGACTAGCGGGCGACAATGAGCAGTTCTTC.

V and J are TRBV6-5 and TRBJ2-1; 8 bases fit TRBD2. The CDR3 covers 15 residues. The germline V gene encodes CDR1 MNHEY and CDR2 SVGAGI. Germline trimming cut 5 bases from V and 3 bases from J; bases unmatched to any gene: 6. CDR3 in DNA: TGTGCCAGCAGTCAGCGGGAGTTTCTCTACAATGAGCAGTTCTTC. Its protein is CASSQREFLYNEQFF.

The rearrangement uses TRBV19 and TRBJ1-2, with 7 bases fitting TRBD1. Looked up from germline, CDR1 is LNHDA and CDR2 is SQIVND (reference sequence). This CDR3 has 14 amino acids. V was clipped by 5 bases and J by 4 bases; unmatched bases: 7. CDR3 amino acids: CASSRDRGGYGYTF. The CDR3 DNA follows: TGTGCCAGTAGTCGGGACAGAGGGGGCTATGGCTACACCTTC.

The gene calls are TRBV7-7 and TRBJ1-1; no clear D gene. The V gene lost 3 bases and the J gene lost 3 bases, with 8 bases spanning the gap. The length of the CDR3 is 13 residues. Germline V gene sequence: CDR1 SSHAT, CDR2 FNYEAQ (reference sequence). The CDR3 DNA reads TGTGCCAGCAGCTTGGGTTGGGACACTGAAGCTTTCTTT. Its protein is CASSLGWDTEAFF.

This chain links TRBV12-3 or TRBV12-4 with TRBJ1-5; weak D call: TRBD1 (5 bases). V was trimmed by 10 bases and J by 2 bases, leaving 12 bases between them. The CDR3 is made up of 13 amino acids. The CDR3 sequence: CATQAQGNQPQHF. In DNA form, the CDR3 reads TGTGCCACCCAGGCACAGGGCAATCAGCCCCAGCATTTT.

This clone has a single count. This sequence joins TRBV29-1 and TRBJ2-1; D gene unclear. The CDR3 runs to 11 residues. CDR1 and CDR2 (germline): SQVTM, ANQGSEA. V shed 2 bases and J shed 4 bases, with 3 bases lying between them. The CDR3 spells CSVEWYNEQFF. CDR3 DNA: TGCAGCGTTGAATGGTACAATGAGCAGTTCTTC.

This clone showed up just once. The CDR3 reads CASSQAILAGGPGDTQYF. The CDR3 DNA follows: TGCGCCAGCAGCCAAGCAATCCTAGCGGGAGGGCCCGGAGATACGCAGTATTTT. The chain joins TRBV4-1 to TRBJ2-3; 12 bases line up with TRBD2. The CDR3 consists of 18 residues. Germline values: CDR1 MGHRA, CDR2 YSYEKL. V lost 1 base to trimming and J lost 5 bases; unmatched junction nucleotides: 10.

V is TRBV18 and J is TRBJ2-1, with D tentatively TRBD1 or TRBD2 (5 bases each). The CDR3 sequence is 13 residues long. Deletions cut 6 bases from V and 8 bases from J, with 14 bases between. CDR1 KGHSH and CDR2 LQKENI come from the germline V gene. The CDR3 DNA reads TGTGCCAGCTCCCCCCTAAGGGGAGATGAGCAGTTCTTC. Translated, it gives CASSPLRGDEQFF.

This rearrangement joins TRBV19 to TRBJ2-1, with D unclear. V was pared by 3 bases and J by 6 bases, with 12 bases between. The germline V gene encodes CDR1 LNHDA and CDR2 SQIVND (reference sequence). This CDR3 spans 14 amino acids. CDR3: CASSMFRVGNEQFF. The DNA of the CDR3 is TGTGCCAGTAGTATGTTCCGGGTTGGCAATGAGCAGTTCTTC.